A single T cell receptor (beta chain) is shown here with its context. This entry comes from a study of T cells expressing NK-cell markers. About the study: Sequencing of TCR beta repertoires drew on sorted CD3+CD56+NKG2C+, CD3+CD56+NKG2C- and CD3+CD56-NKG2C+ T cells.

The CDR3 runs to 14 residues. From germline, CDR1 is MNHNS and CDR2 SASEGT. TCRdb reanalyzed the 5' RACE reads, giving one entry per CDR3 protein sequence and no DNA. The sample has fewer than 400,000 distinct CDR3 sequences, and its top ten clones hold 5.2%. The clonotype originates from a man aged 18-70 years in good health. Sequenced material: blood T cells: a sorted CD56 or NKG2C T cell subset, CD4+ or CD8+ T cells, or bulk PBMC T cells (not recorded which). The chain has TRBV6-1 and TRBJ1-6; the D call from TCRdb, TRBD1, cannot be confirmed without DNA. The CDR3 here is CASSAGGRQSPLHF.